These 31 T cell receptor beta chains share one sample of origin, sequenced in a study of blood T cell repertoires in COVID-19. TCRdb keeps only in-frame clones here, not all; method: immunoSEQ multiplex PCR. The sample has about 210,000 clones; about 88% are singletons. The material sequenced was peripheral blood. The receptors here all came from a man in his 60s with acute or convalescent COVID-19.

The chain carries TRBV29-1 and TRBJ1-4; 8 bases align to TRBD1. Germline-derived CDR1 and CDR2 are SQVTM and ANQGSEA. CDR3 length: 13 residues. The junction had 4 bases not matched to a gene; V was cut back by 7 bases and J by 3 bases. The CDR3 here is CSAQTGANEKLFF. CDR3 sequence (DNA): TGCAGCGCGCAGACAGGGGCTAATGAAAAACTGTTTTTT.

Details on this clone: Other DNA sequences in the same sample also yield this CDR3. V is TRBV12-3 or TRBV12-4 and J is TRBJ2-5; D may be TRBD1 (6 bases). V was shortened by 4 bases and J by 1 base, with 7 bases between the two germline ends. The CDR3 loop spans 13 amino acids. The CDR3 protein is CASSSDSQETQYF. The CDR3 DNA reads TGTGCCAGCAGTTCGGACAGCCAAGAGACCCAGTACTTC.

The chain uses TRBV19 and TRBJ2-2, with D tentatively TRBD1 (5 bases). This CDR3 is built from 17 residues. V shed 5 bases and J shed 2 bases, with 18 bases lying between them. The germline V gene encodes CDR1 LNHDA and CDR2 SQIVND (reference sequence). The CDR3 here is CASSSSMGQVNTGELFF. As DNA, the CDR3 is TGTGCCAGTAGTTCCTCGATGGGGCAGGTTAACACCGGGGAGCTGTTTTTT.

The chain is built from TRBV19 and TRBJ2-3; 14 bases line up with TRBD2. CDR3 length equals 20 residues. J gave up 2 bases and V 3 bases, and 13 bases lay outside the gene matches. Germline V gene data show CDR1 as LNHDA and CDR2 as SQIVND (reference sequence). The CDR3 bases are TGTGCCAGTAGTATGAGTCCGGGACTAGCGGGGGCCGGCCACACAGATACGCAGTATTTT. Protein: CASSMSPGLAGAGHTDTQYF.

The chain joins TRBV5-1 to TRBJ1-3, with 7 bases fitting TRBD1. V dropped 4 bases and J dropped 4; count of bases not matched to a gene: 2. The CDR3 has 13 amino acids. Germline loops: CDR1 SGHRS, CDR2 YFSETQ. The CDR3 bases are TGCGCCAGCAGCACGGACAGGGGAAACACCATATATTTT. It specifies CASSTDRGNTIYF.

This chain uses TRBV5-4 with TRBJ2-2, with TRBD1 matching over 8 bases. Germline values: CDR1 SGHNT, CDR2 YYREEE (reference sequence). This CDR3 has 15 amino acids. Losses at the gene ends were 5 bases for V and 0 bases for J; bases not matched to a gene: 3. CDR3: CASSLQGANTGELFF. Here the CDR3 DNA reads TGTGCCAGCAGTTTACAGGGGGCGAACACCGGGGAGCTGTTTTTT. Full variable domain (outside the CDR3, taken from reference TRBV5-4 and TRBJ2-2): ETGVTQSPTHLIKTRGQQVTLRCSSQSGHNTVSWYQQALGQGPQFIFQYYREEENGRGNFPPRFSGLQFPNYSSELNVNALELDDSALYLCASSLQGANTGELFFGEGSRLTVL.

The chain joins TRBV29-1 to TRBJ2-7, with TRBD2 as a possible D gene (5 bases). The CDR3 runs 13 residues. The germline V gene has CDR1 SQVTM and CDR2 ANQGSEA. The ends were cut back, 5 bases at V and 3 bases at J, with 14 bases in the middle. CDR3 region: CSVTEAGGYEQYF. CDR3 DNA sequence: TGCAGCGTTACGGAGGCTGGAGGCTACGAGCAGTACTTC.

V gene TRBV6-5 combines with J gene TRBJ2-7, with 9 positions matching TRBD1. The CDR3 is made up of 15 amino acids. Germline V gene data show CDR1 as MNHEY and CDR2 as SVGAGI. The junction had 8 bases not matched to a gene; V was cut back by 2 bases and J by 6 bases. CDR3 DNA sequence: TGTGCCAGCAGTTACGGGGGACAGGGAAGGGGCGAGCAGTACTTC. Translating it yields CASSYGGQGRGEQYF.

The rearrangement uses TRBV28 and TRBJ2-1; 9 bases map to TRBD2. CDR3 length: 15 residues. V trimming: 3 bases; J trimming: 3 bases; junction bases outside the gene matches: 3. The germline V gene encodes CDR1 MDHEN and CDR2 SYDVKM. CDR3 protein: CASSLTAGGYNEQFF. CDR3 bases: TGTGCCAGCAGTTTGACAGCGGGGGGCTACAATGAGCAGTTCTTC.

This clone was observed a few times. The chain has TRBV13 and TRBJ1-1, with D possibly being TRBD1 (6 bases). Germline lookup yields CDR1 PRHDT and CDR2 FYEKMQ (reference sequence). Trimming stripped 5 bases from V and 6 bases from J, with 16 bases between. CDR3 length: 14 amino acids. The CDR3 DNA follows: TGTGCCAGCAGCGAAGAGGGGGTTCCCGCTGAAGCTTTCTTT. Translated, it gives CASSEEGVPAEAFF.

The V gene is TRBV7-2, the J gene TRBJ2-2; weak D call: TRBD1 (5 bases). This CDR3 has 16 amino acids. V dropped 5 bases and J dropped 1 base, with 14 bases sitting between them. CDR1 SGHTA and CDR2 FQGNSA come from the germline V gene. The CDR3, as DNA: TGTGCCAGCAGCCCCGTAAGGGGTCGGAACACCGGGGAGCTGTTTTTT. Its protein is CASSPVRGRNTGELFF.

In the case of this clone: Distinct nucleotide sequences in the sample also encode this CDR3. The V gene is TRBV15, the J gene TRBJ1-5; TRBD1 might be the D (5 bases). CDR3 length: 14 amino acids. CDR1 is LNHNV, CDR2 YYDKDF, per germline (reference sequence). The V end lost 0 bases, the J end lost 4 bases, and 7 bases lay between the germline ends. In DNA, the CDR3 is TGTGCCACCAGCAGAGATCCAGGGAATCAGCCCCAGCATTTT. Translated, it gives CATSRDPGNQPQHF. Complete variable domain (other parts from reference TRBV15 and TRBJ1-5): DAMVIQNPRYQVTQFGKPVTLSCSQTLNHNVMYWYQQKSSQAPKLLFHYYDKDFNNEADTPDNFQSRRPNTSFCFLDIRSPGLGDTAMYLCATSRDPGNQPQHFGDGTRLSIL.

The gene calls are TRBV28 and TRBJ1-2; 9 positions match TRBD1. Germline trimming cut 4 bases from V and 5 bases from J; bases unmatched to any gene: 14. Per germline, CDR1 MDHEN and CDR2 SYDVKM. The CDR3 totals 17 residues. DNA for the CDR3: TGTGCCAGCAGTTCGATCTACCAGACGGGACAGGGTTATGGCTACACCTTC. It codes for CASSSIYQTGQGYGYTF.

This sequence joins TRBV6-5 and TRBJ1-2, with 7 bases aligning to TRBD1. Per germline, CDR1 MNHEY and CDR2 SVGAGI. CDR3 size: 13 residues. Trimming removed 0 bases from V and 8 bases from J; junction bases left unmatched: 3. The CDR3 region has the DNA TGTGCCAGCAGTTACTCAGACAGGGTCGGCTACACCTTC. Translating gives CASSYSDRVGYTF.

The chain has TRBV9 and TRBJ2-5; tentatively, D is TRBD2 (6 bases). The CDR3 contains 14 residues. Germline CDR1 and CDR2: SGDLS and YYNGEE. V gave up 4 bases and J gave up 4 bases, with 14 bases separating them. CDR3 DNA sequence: TGTGCCAGCAGCTCATGGGGGGATCCAGAGACCCAGTACTTC. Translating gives CASSSWGDPETQYF.

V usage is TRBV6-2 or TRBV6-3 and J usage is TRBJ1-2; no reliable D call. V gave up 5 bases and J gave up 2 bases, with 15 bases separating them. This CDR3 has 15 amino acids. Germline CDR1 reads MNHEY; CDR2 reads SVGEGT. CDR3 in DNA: TGTGCCAGCAGTCCCCTCCCGTCAGAAAACTATGGCTACACCTTC. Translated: CASSPLPSENYGYTF.

CDR3 coding DNA: TGCGCCAGCAGCTTGCTGCCGGAGACCTACGAGCAGTACTTC. Protein sequence: CASSLLPETYEQYF. The chain is built from TRBV5-1 and TRBJ2-7, with D uncertain. The V and J ends lost 1 base and 2 bases respectively, with 10 bases between them. Germline CDR1 is SGHRS and CDR2 is YFSETQ. CDR3 size: 14 residues.

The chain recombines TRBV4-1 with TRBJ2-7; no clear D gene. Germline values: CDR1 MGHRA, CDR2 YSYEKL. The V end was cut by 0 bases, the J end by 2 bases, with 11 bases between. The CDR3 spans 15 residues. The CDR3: CASSQDLAAPYEQYF. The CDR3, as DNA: TGCGCCAGCAGCCAAGATTTGGCTGCACCCTACGAGCAGTACTTC.

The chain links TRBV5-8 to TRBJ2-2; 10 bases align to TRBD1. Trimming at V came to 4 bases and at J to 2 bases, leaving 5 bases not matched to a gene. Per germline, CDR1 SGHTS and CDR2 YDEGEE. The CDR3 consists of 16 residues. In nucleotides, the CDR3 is TGTGCCAGCAGCAGGGGACAGGGGATTAACACCGGGGAGCTGTTTTTT. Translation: CASSRGQGINTGELFF.

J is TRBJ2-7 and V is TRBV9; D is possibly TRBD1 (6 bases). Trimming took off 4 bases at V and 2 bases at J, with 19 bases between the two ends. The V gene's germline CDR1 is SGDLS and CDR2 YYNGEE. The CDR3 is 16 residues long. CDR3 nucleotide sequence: TGTGCCAGCAGCTCACGTCAACAGGGAGCCCCCTACGAGCAGTACTTC. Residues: CASSSRQQGAPYEQYF.

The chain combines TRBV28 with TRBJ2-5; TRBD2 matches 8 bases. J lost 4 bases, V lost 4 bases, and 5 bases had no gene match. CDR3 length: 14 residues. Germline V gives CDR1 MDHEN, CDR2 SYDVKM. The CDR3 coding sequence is TGTGCCAGCAGTTCCCCGGGAGGGGGAGAGACCCAGTACTTC. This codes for CASSSPGGGETQYF.

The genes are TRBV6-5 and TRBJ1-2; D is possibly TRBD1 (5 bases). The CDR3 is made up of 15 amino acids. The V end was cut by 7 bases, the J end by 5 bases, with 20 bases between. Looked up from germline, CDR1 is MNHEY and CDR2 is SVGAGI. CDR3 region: CASTPQQGPGYGYTF. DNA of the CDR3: TGTGCCAGCACCCCCCAGCAGGGCCCTGGGTATGGCTACACCTTC.

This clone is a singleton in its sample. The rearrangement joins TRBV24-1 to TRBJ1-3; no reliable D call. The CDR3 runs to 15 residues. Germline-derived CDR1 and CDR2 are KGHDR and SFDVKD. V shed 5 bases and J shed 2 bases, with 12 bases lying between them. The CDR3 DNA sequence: TGTGCCACCAGTGGGTCAGGTCCAACTGGAAACACCATATATTTT. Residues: CATSGSGPTGNTIYF.

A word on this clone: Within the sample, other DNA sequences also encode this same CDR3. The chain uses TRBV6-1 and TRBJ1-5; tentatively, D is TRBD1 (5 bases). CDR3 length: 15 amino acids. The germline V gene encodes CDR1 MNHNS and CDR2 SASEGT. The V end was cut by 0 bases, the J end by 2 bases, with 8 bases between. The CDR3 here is CASSEAGAGNQPQHF. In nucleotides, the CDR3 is TGTGCCAGCAGTGAAGCAGGGGCGGGCAATCAGCCCCAGCATTTT.

Here the CDR3 DNA reads TGTGCCAGCAGCACCCTGGACAGAGGCTTCAATGAGCAGTTCTTC. Translated, it gives CASSTLDRGFNEQFF. V and J are TRBV13 and TRBJ2-1, with a tentative D call TRBD1 (6 bases). The CDR3 covers 15 residues. Looked up from germline, CDR1 is PRHDT and CDR2 is FYEKMQ (reference sequence). V dropped 5 bases and J dropped 6 bases, with 17 bases sitting between them.

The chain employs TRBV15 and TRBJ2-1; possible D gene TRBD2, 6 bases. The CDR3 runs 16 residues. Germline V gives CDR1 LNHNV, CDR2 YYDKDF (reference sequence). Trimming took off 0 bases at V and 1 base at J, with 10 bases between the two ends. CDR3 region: CATSRDPGGSYNEQFF. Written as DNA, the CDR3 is TGTGCCACCAGCAGAGATCCCGGGGGATCCTACAATGAGCAGTTCTTC.

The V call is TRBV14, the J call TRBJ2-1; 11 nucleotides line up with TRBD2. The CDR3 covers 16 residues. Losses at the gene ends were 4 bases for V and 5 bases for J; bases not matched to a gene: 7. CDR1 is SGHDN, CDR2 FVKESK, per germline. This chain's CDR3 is CASSPRTSGWDNEQFF. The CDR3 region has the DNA TGTGCCAGCAGCCCGAGGACTAGCGGGTGGGACAATGAGCAGTTCTTC.

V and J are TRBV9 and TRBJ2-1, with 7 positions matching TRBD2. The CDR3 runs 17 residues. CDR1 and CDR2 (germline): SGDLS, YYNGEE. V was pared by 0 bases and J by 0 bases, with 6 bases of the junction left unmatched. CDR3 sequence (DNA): TGTGCCAGCAGCGTAGAGCCAGCGGGGAGCTCCTACAATGAGCAGTTCTTC. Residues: CASSVEPAGSSYNEQFF.

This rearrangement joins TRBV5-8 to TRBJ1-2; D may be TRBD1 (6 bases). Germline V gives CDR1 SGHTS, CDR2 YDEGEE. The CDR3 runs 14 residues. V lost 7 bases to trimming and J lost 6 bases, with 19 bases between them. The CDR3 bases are TGTGCCAGCTACCTTCAAGGGACATGGAATGGCTACACCTTC. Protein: CASYLQGTWNGYTF.

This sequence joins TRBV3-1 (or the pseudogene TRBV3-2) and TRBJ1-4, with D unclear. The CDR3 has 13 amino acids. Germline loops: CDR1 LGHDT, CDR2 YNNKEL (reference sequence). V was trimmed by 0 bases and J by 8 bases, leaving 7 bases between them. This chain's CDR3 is CASSQDGQEKLFF. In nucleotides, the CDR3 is TGTGCCAGCAGCCAAGATGGGCAGGAAAAACTGTTTTTT.

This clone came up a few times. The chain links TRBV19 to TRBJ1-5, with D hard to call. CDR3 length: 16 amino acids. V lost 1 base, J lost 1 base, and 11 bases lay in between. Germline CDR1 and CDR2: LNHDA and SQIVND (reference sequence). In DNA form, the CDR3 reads TGTGCCAGTAGTATAGTTCATACACCCAGCAATCAGCCCCAGCATTTT. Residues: CASSIVHTPSNQPQHF.